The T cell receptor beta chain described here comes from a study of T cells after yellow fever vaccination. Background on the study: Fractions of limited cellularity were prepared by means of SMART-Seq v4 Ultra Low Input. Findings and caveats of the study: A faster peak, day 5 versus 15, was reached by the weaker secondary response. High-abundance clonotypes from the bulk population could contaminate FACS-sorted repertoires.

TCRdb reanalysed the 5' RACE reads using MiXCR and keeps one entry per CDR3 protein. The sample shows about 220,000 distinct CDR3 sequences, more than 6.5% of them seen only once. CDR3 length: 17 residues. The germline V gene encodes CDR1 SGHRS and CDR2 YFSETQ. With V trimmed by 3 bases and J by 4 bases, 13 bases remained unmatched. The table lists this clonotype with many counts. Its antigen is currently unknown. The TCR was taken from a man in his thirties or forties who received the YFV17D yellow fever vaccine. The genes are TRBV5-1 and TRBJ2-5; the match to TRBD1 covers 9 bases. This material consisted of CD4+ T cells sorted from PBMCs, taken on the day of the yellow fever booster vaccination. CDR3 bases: TGCGCCAGCAGCTCTGTTAACCGGGACAGGGCAGGAGAGACCCAGTACTTC. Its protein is CASSSVNRDRAGETQYF.